The entry that follows covers one TCR beta chain sequence. The entry originates in a study of blood T cell repertoires in COVID-19. The overall study: Sources were T cells, B-cell-depleted T cells, or PBMCs; the material itself was cDNA or gDNA.

V dropped 10 bases and J dropped 3; count of bases not matched to a gene: 9. Germline V gives CDR1 ENHRY, CDR2 SYGVKD. This CDR3 comprises 14 residues. Living in 24 US areas, the participants were between roughly 18 and 95 years of age. Authors' analysis steps: Researchers report that nucleated cell counts were estimated from reference gene primer amplification. Clones were read by immunoSEQ multiplex PCR, and TCRdb kept only the in-frame ones, dropping some. V and J calls and clone size are as listed in that table; D and trimming were resolved from the DNA. This sample has roughly 230,000 clones, with around 83% found just once.

The chain is built from TRBV10-3 and TRBJ2-3, with TRBD1 matching over 8 bases. The TCR sequence derives from a woman in her 50s who had been exposed to COVID-19. Material for sequencing was PBMCs or T cells enriched from blood (not recorded which). CDR3 nucleotides: TGTGCCACTAGAGGACAGGGACGGACAGATACGCAGTATTTT. Encoded protein: CATRGQGRTDTQYF.